This is a list of T cell receptor beta chains from one sample in a study of CD8+ T cells in alopecia areata. Measured with immunoSEQ multiplex PCR; TCRdb has only the in-frame clones, and not every one. This table has over 150,000 clones, around 58% appearing once. This specimen was CD8+ T cells sorted from blood, taken at week 24, from a patient treated with tofacitinib. The receptor source for this set is a human donor with alopecia areata. The CDR3 runs from the conserved cysteine through the conserved F or W. Fields, in order: CDR3 protein, J gene, V gene.

CDR3: CASSPGTGISNQPQHF
J: TRBJ1-5
V: TRBV7-8

CDR3: CASSGSRERQPQHF
J: TRBJ1-5
V: TRBV2

CDR3: CASSLTYQGYTEAFF
J: TRBJ1-1
V: TRBV27

CDR3: CASSDSRGENTEAFF
J: TRBJ1-1
V: TRBV7-9

CDR3: CASSSSTGVETQYF
J: TRBJ2-5
V: TRBV5-1

CDR3: CASSLGQGALYGYTF
J: TRBJ1-2
V: TRBV27

CDR3: CATDFKFGGPSYEQYF
J: TRBJ2-7
V: TRBV25-1

CDR3: CASSPYYLGQRGYTF
J: TRBJ1-2
V: TRBV27

CDR3: CASSLVTEAFF
J: TRBJ1-1
V: TRBV7-9

CDR3: CASRITPGRDIQYF
J: TRBJ2-4
V: TRBV2

CDR3: CASSSGLAGGQETQYF
J: TRBJ2-5
V: TRBV7-3

CDR3: CASSPGSRSNQPQHF
J: TRBJ1-5
V: TRBV6-5

CDR3: CAWSVKGYNQPQHF
J: TRBJ1-5
V: TRBV30

CDR3: CSVGTRVYEQYF
J: TRBJ2-7
V: TRBV29-1

CDR3: CASSQGREQFF
J: TRBJ2-1
V: TRBV4-1

CDR3: CASSLQGGRGRTQYF
J: TRBJ2-5
V: TRBV27

CDR3: CASRQNHQETQYF
J: TRBJ2-5
V: TRBV6-5

CDR3: CASSYSGWNEQFF
J: TRBJ2-1
V: TRBV6-6

CDR3: CASSLDYGYTF
J: TRBJ1-2
V: TRBV5-1

CDR3: CASTLISGGDNEQFF
J: TRBJ2-1
V: TRBV2

CDR3: CASSLPGTGYTF
J: TRBJ1-2
V: TRBV4-1

CDR3: CASSPTGGAEEQYF
J: TRBJ2-7
V: TRBV11-2

CDR3: CASSLGLRAEQYF
J: TRBJ2-7
V: TRBV13

CDR3: CASSLSFGGESEAFF
J: TRBJ1-1
V: TRBV5-6

CDR3: CASSYQGRGGNTEAFF
J: TRBJ1-1
V: TRBV13

CDR3: CANARDRDHEQYF
J: TRBJ2-7
V: TRBV2

CDR3: CASTSDGRSTDTQYF
J: TRBJ2-3
V: TRBV27

CDR3: CASSFVTLNSPLHF
J: TRBJ1-6
V: TRBV5-5

CDR3: CSVPGQITDTQYF
J: TRBJ2-3
V: TRBV29-1

CDR3: CATCLAELAKNIQYF
J: TRBJ2-4
V: TRBV19

CDR3: CASSYRGNKNIQYF
J: TRBJ2-4
V: TRBV25-1

CDR3: CASSFRGALDTQYF
J: TRBJ2-3
V: TRBV27

CDR3: CSVDRGPEQFF
J: TRBJ2-1
V: TRBV29-1

CDR3: CASSYQGRDTQYF
J: TRBJ2-3
V: TRBV6-5

CDR3: CASSQERGEEAFF
J: TRBJ1-1
V: TRBV4-1

CDR3: CASSEGLAGGHISYEQYF
J: TRBJ2-7
V: TRBV2

CDR3: CASKENSLVF
J: TRBJ2-1
V: TRBV6-6

CDR3: CASSPERNTQYF
J: TRBJ2-3
V: TRBV5-1

CDR3: CASSQGSDRADNSPLHF
J: TRBJ1-6
V: TRBV5-4

CDR3: CASSFGRAQETQYF
J: TRBJ2-5
V: TRBV13

CDR3: CSVEVNPGSGANVLTF
J: TRBJ2-6
V: TRBV29-1

CDR3: CASTSTGAKGQPQHF
J: TRBJ1-5
V: TRBV27

CDR3: CASSETTRRDTEAFF
J: TRBJ1-1
V: TRBV7-9

CDR3: CASSGIGLTSTDTQYF
J: TRBJ2-3
V: TRBV7-9

CDR3: CASSLDPYRESTEAFF
J: TRBJ1-1
V: TRBV7-6

CDR3: CASSLSGGYTF
J: TRBJ1-2
V: TRBV11-2

CDR3: CASSMDDRNYGYTF
J: TRBJ1-2
V: TRBV19

CDR3: CSVEGGTGGLHYNEQFF
J: TRBJ2-1
V: TRBV29-1

CDR3: CASSQVPGTYEQYF
J: TRBJ2-7
V: TRBV14

CDR3: CAWSASGTRNGYTF
J: TRBJ1-2
V: TRBV30

CDR3: CASSLGLTSGGDSYEQYF
J: TRBJ2-7
V: TRBV13

CDR3: CASSGQAYQPQHF
J: TRBJ1-5
V: TRBV27

CDR3: CATSALRGGDEQYF
J: TRBJ2-7
V: TRBV15

CDR3: CSVVDSSFQETQYF
J: TRBJ2-5
V: TRBV29-1